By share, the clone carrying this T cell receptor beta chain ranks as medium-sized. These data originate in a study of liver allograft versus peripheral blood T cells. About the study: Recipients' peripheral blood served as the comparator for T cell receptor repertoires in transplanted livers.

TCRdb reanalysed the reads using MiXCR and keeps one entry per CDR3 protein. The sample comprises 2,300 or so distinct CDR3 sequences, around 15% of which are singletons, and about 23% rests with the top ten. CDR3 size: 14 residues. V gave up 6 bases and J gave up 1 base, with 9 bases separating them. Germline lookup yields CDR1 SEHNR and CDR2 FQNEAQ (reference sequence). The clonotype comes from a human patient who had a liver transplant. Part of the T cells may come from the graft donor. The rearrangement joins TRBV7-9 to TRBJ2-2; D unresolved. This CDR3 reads CASSSGLNTGELFF. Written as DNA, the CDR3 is TGTGCCAGCAGTTCGGGCCTGAACACCGGGGAGCTGTTTTTT.